These 11 T cell receptor beta chains originate from one sample sequenced in a study of Ad26.COV2.S vaccination and SARS-CoV-2 variants. Treatment given: about 20 received Ad26.COV2.S at low or high dose, single or two shots; a few received placebo; per-sample allocation not given. Specimen acquisition occurred on day 63 following the initial vaccine or placebo injection. The repertoire was sequenced with immunoSEQ multiplex PCR; TCRdb's copy has only in-frame clones and lacks some. The table includes some 300,000 clones, around four fifths detected once. This specimen consisted of peripheral blood, obtained in a trial of Ad26.COV2.S vaccine versus placebo. The receptor set was obtained from a person between 18 and 60 years old who received the Ad26.COV2.S COVID-19 vaccine or a placebo.

The CDR3 DNA is TGCAGCGTTGCCGACGGTTTCAATCAGCCCCAGCATTTT. It codes for CSVADGFNQPQHF. This chain uses TRBV29-1 with TRBJ1-5; D remains unclear. CDR1 SQVTM and CDR2 ANQGSEA come from the germline V gene. V lost 4 bases to trimming and J lost 3 bases, with 10 bases between them. The CDR3 is made up of 13 amino acids. Complete variable domain (other parts from reference TRBV29-1 and TRBJ1-5): SAVISQKPSRDICQRGTSLTIQCQVDSQVTMMFWYRQQPGQSLTLIATANQGSEATYESGFVIDKFPISRPNLTFSTLTVSNMSPEDSSIYLCSVADGFNQPQHFGDGTRLSIL.

The rearrangement uses TRBV5-1 and TRBJ2-2, with a tentative D call TRBD1 (5 bases). The CDR3 is 16 amino acids. Germline loops: CDR1 SGHRS, CDR2 YFSETQ. V was shortened by 1 base and J by 3 bases, with 13 bases between the two germline ends. CDR3 bases: TGCGCCAGCAGCTTGTGCAGGGAATTAGACACCGGGGAGCTGTTTTTT. It yields the protein CASSLCRELDTGELFF.

The genes are TRBV1 and TRBJ2-1; TRBD2 reflects the table's D call only, with no check against the DNA. TRBV1 is shown as a pseudogene. The CDR3 is made up of 13 amino acids. The CDR3 region has the DNA TGCACCAGCAGCCTACCCGACGGGGCTAGCGGGTTCTTC. Its translation: CTSSLPDGASGFF.

This clone has just one count. The chain joins TRBV5-1 to TRBJ1-6; TRBD1 matches at 9 bases. Germline-derived CDR1 and CDR2 are SGHRS and YFSETQ. The V gene end was trimmed by 3 bases and the J gene end by 15 bases; junction bases not matched to a gene: 10. This CDR3 region has 14 residues. CDR3 in DNA: TGCGCCAGCAGCTCCCATTTGGGACAGGGACTCCTCCACTTT. It translates to CASSSHLGQGLLHF.

For this clone: The same CDR3 is also encoded by other DNA sequences in this sample. This chain connects TRBV7-2 to TRBJ2-1; the D call may be TRBD1 or TRBD2 (5 bases each). Per germline, CDR1 SGHTA and CDR2 FQGNSA. V was trimmed by 5 bases and J by 2 bases, leaving 10 bases between them. CDR3 length: 14 residues. This CDR3 reads CASSPGTAYNEQFF. As DNA, the CDR3 is TGTGCCAGCAGCCCCGGGACGGCCTACAATGAGCAGTTCTTC.

The chain combines TRBV2 with TRBJ2-5; no clear D gene. This CDR3 has 16 amino acids. V dropped 6 bases and J dropped 1 base, with 18 bases sitting between them. Germline values: CDR1 SNHLY, CDR2 FYNNEI. As DNA, the CDR3 is TGTGCCAGCAGCGCAAACCTATTTGAGGCCCAAGAGACCCAGTACTTC. Residues: CASSANLFEAQETQYF.

This rearrangement joins TRBV5-4 to TRBJ2-1; 9 bases are shared with TRBD1. CDR1 and CDR2 from the germline V gene are SGHNT and YYREEE (reference sequence). This CDR3 region has 16 residues. With 1 base clipped from V and 2 bases from J, the junction kept 4 bases outside the gene matches. For the CDR3, the DNA is TGTGCCAGCAGCTTGTCGACAGGGGGTGCCTACAATGAGCAGTTCTTC. This codes for CASSLSTGGAYNEQFF.

This CDR3 reads CAISELRDRNGYTF. In DNA, the CDR3 is TGTGCCATCAGTGAGCTCCGGGACAGGAATGGCTACACCTTC. V and J are TRBV10-3 and TRBJ1-2, with TRBD1 identical over 8 bases. The CDR3 runs to 14 residues. Germline V CDR1 and CDR2: ENHRY, SYGVKD. J lost 6 bases, V lost 2 bases, and 5 bases had no gene match.

The chain recombines TRBV12-2 with TRBJ2-5; TRBD1 is the table's D call and was not checked against the DNA. TRBV12-2 is annotated as a pseudogene. This CDR3 region has 18 residues. In nucleotides, the CDR3 is TGTGCAAGTCGCTTAGGGGGGCCCAACTCGTTACCTCAAGAGACCCAGTACTTC. This translates into CASRLGGPNSLPQETQYF.

In this sample, this clone turned up once. The V call is TRBV5-1, the J call TRBJ1-2; 7 nucleotides align to TRBD1. Germline CDR1 SGHRS, CDR2 YFSETQ. J gave up 2 bases and V 6 bases, and 1 base lay outside the gene matches. The CDR3 spans 12 residues. CDR3 loop: CASTQGNYGYTF. CDR3 DNA: TGCGCCAGCACACAGGGGAACTATGGCTACACCTTC.

This clone occurred once. The rearrangement joins TRBV3-1 (or the pseudogene TRBV3-2) to TRBJ1-1; D is perhaps TRBD1 (5 bases). Germline V lookup: CDR1 LGHDT, CDR2 YNNKEL (reference sequence). The CDR3 is 14 amino acids. V dropped 3 bases and J dropped 1 base, with 9 bases sitting between them. The CDR3 nucleotides are TGTGCCAGCAGCCAGGGGCTCGAGAACACTGAAGCTTTCTTT. This gives the protein CASSQGLENTEAFF.